This TCR beta chain derives from a study of shared clonotypes between healthy human individuals. Germline CDR1 and CDR2: SEHNR and FQNEAQ (reference sequence). The CDR3 loop spans 18 amino acids. V lost 2 bases, J lost 0 bases, and 17 bases lay in between. The table came from immunoSEQ multiplex PCR; TCRdb's copy has only in-frame clones and leaves some out. The sample contains around 2,000,000 clones, 85% to 95% of which appear only once. HIV-negative, healthy adults without recent acute infections or vaccinations were the donors. There were only Caucasian adults among the donors, and all lived in Nashville, Tennessee. Findings and caveats of the study: Memory subsets generally showed smaller estimated richness than naive subsets did. Generation probability values for non-shared clonotypes were lower than those for clonotypes shared by all four donors.

As regards this clone: Antigen: not known.

Sequencing was done on a sample of naive CD4+ T cells sorted from blood. Noted subset: CD45RA+ positively selected. The clonotype comes from a man aged 18 to 30 in good health. V and J are TRBV7-9 and TRBJ2-1; D unclear. The CDR3 loop reads CASSLLVWAADSYNEQFF. In DNA form, the CDR3 reads TGTGCCAGCAGCTTACTAGTCTGGGCCGCGGACTCCTACAATGAGCAGTTCTTC.